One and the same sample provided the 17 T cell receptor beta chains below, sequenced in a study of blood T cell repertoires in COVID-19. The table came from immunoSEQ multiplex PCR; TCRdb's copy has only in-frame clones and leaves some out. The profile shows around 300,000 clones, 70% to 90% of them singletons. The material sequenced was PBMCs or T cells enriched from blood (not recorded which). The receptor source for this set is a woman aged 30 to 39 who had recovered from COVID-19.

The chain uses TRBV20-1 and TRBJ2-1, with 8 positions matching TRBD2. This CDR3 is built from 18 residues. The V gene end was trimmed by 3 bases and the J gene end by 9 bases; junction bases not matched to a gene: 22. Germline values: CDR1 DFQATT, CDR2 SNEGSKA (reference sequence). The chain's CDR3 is CSASPLGLAGYRGSEQFF. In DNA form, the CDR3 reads TGCAGTGCTAGTCCCCTGGGGCTAGCGGGCTACAGAGGGAGTGAGCAGTTCTTC.

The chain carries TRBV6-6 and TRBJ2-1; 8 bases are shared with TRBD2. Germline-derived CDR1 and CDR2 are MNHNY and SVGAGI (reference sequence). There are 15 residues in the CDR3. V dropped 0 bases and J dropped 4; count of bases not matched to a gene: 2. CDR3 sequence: CASSYSPSGYNEQFF. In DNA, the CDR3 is TGTGCCAGCAGTTACTCCCCTAGCGGGTACAATGAGCAGTTCTTC.

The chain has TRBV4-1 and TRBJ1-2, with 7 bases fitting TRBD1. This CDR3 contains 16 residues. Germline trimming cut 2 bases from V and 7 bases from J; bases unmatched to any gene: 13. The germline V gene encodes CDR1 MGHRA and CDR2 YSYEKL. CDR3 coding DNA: TGCGCCAGCAGCCAAAGCCTAGGGCCCTCAGGGGGTGGCTACACCTTC. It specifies CASSQSLGPSGGGYTF.

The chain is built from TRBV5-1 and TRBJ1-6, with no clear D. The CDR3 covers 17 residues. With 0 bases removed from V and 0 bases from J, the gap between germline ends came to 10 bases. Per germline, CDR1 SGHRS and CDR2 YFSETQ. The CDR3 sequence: CASSLAPRSSYNSPLHF. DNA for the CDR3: TGCGCCAGCAGCTTGGCCCCGAGGAGCTCCTATAATTCACCCCTCCACTTT. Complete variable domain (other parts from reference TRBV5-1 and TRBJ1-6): KAGVTQTPRYLIKTRGQQVTLSCSPISGHRSVSWYQQTPGQGLQFLFEYFSETQRNKGNFPGRFSGRQFSNSRSEMNVSTLELGDSALYLCASSLAPRSSYNSPLHFGNGTRLTVT.

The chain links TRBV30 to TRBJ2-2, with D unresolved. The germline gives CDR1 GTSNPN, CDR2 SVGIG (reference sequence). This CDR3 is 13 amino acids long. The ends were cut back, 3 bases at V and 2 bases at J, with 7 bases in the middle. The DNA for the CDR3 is TGTGCCTGGAGCCGTACAAACACCGGGGAGCTGTTTTTT. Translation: CAWSRTNTGELFF.

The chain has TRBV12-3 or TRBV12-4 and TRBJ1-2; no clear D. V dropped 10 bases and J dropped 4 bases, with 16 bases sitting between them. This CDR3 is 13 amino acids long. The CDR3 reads CANGSRWTYGYTF. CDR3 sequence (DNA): TGTGCCAACGGGAGTAGGTGGACCTATGGCTACACCTTC.

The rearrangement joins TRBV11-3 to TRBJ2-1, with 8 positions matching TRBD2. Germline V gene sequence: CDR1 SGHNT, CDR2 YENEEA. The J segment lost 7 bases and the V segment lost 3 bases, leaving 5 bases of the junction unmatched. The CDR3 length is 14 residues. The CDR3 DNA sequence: TGTGCCAGCAGCTTTGACGGGGGGGCGAATGAGCAGTTCTTC. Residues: CASSFDGGANEQFF.

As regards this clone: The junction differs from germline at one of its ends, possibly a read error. The CDR3 region is CASSALTYGHF. CDR3 DNA sequence: TGTGCCAGCAGCGCCTTGACCTATGGACACTTC. The chain combines TRBV7-6 with TRBJ1-2; tentatively, D is TRBD1 (5 bases). The germline gives CDR1 SGHVS, CDR2 FNYEAQ. The CDR3 runs 11 residues. Using reference TRBV7-6 and TRBJ1-2 for the parts outside the CDR3, the full variable domain is GAGVSQSPRYKVTKRGQDVALRCDPISGHVSLYWYRQALGQGPEFLTYFNYEAQQDKSGLPNDRFSAERPEGSISTLTIQRTEQRDSAMYRCASSALTYGHFGSGTRLTVV.

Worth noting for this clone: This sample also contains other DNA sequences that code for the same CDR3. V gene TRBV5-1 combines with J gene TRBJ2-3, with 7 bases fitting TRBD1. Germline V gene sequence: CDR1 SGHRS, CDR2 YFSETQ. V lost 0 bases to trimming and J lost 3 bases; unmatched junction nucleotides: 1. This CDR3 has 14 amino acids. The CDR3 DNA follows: TGCGCCAGCAGCTTGGTACAGGGGACAGATACGCAGTATTTT. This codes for CASSLVQGTDTQYF.

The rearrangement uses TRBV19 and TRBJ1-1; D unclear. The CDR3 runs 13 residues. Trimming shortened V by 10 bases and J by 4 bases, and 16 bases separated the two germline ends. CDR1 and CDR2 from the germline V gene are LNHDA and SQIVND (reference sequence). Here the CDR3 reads CATNGPGSTEAFF. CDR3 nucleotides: TGTGCCACCAACGGGCCCGGGAGCACTGAAGCTTTCTTT. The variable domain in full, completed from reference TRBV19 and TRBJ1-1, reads DGGITQSPKYLFRKEGQNVTLSCEQNLNHDAMYWYRQDPGQGLRLIYYSQIVNDFQKGDIAEGYSVSREKKESFPLTVTSAQKNPTAFYLCATNGPGSTEAFFGQGTRLTVV.

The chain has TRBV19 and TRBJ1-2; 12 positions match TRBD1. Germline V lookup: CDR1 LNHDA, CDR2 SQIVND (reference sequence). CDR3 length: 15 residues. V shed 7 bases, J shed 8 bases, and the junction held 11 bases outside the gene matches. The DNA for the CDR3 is TGTGCCAGTACGGGACAGGGGGCGGCCTTGGTAGGCTACACCTTC. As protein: CASTGQGAALVGYTF.

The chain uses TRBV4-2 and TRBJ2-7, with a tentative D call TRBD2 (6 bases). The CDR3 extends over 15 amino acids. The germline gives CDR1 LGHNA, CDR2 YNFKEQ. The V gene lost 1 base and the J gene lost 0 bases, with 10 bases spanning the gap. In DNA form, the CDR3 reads TGTGCCAGCAGCCAAGGGCGGGGAGTCTCCTACGAGCAGTACTTC. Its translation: CASSQGRGVSYEQYF.

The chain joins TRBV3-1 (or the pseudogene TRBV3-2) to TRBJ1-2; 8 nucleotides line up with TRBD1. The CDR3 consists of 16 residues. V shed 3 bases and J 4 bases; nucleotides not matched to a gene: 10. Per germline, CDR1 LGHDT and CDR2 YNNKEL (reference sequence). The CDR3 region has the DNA TGTGCCAGCAGCCATGAACAGGGGGGGCGCGGCTATGGCTACACCTTC. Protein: CASSHEQGGRGYGYTF.

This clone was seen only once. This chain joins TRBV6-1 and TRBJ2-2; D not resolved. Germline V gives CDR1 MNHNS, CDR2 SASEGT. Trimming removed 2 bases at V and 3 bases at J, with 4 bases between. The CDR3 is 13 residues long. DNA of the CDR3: TGTGCCAGCAGTGAACGCGACACCGGGGAGCTGTTTTTT. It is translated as CASSERDTGELFF.

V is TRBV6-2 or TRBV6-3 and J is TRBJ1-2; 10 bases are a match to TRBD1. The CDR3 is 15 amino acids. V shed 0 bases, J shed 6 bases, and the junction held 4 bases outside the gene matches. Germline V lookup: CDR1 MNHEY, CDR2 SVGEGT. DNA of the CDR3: TGTGCCAGCAGTTACTCGGGACAGGGGTTGAATGGCTACACCTTC. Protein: CASSYSGQGLNGYTF.

The CDR3 region is CASRDDRGVGNTIYF. CDR3 in DNA: TGTGCCAGCAGGGACGACAGGGGAGTAGGAAACACCATATATTTT. The chain employs TRBV6-5 and TRBJ1-3; TRBD1 aligns across 8 bases. The V gene's germline CDR1 is MNHEY and CDR2 SVGAGI. Unmatched junction bases numbered 8, after V lost 6 bases and J lost 4 bases. The CDR3 loop spans 15 amino acids.

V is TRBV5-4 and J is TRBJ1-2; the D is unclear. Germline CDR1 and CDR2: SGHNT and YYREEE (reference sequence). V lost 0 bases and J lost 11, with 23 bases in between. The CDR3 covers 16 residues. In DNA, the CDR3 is TGTGCCAGCAGCTTGGAAACCGGGCCCCTCGACGGGGTGTACACCTTC. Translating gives CASSLETGPLDGVYTF.